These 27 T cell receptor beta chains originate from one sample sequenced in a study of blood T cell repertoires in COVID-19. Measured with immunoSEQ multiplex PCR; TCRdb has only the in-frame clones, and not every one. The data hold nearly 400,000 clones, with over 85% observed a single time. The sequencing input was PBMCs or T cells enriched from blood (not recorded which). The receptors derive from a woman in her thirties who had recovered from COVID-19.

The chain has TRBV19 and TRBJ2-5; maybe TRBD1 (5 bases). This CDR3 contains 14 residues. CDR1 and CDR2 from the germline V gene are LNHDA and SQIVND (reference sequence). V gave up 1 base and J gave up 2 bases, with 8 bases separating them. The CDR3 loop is CASSIGQPQETQYF. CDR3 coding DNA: TGTGCCAGTAGTATAGGACAGCCACAAGAGACCCAGTACTTC.

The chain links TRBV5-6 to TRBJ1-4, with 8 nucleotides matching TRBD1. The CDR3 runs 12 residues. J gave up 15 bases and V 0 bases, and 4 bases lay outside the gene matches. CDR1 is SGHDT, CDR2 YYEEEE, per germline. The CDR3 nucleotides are TGTGCCAGCAGCTTGGGGACAGGGATTTTGTTTTTT. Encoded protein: CASSLGTGILFF.

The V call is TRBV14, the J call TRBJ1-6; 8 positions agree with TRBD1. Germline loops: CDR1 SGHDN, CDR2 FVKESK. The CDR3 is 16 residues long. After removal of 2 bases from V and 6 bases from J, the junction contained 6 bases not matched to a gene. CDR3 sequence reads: CASSQTGGVGNSPLHF. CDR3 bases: TGTGCCAGCAGCCAAACAGGGGGAGTAGGTAATTCACCCCTCCACTTT.

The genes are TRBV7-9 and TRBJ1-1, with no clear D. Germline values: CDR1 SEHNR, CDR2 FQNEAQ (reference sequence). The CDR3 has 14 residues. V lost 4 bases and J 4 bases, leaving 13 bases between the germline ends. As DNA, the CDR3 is TGTGCCAGCAGCTCGGAGGGATGGGGCACTGAAGCTTTCTTT. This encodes CASSSEGWGTEAFF.

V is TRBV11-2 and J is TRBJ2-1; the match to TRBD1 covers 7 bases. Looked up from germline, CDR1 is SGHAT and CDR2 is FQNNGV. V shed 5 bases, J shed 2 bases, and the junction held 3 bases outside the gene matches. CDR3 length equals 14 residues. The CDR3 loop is CASSPQGPYNEQFF. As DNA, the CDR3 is TGTGCCAGCAGCCCACAGGGGCCCTACAATGAGCAGTTCTTC. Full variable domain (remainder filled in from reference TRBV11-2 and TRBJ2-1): EAGVAQSPRYKIIEKRQSVAFWCNPISGHATLYWYQQILGQGPKLLIQFQNNGVVDDSQLPKDRFSAERLKGVDSTLKIQPAKLEDSAVYLCASSPQGPYNEQFFGPGTRLTVL.

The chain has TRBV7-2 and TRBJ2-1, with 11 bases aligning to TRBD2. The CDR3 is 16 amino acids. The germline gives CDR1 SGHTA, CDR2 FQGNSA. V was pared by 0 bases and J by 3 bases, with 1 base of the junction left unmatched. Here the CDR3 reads CASSLAGLAGYNEQFF. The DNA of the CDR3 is TGTGCCAGCAGCTTAGCCGGACTAGCGGGCTACAATGAGCAGTTCTTC.

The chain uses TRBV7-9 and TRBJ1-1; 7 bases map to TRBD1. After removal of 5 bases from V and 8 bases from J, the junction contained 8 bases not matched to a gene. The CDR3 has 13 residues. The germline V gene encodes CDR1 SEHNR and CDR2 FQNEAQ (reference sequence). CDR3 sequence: CASSPPGQQEAFF. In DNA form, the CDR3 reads TGTGCCAGCAGCCCGCCGGGACAGCAGGAAGCTTTCTTT.

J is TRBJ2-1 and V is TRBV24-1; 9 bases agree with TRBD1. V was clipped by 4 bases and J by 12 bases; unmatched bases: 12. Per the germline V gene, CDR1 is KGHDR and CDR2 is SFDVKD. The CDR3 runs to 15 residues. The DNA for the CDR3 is TGTGCCACCAGTGAATCCGGGACAGGGCGGGAAAGGCAGTTCTTC. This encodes CATSESGTGRERQFF.

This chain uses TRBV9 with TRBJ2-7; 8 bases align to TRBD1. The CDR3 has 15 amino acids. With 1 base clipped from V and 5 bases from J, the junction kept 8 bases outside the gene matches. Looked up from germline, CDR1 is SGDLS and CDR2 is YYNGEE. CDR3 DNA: TGTGCCAGCAGCGTAAACCCAGGGGGCGCGCACGAGCAGTACTTC. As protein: CASSVNPGGAHEQYF.

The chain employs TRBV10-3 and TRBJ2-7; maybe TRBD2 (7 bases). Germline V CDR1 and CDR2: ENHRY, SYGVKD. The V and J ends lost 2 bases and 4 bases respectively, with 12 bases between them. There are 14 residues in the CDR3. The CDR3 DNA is TGTGCCATCAGTGAGAGGGGGGGTCCGTACGAGCAGTACTTC. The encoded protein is CAISERGGPYEQYF.

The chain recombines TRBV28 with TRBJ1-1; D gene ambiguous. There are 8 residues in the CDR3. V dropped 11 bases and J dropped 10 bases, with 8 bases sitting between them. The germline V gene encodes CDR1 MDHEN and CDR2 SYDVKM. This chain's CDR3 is CAVGGAFF. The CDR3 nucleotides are TGTGCCGTTGGAGGAGCTTTCTTT.

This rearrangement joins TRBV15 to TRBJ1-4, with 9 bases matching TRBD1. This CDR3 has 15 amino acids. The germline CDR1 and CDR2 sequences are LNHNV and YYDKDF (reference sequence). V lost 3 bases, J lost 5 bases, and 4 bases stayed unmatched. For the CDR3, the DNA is TGTGCCACCAGCAGTTCCGGGACAGGGAATGAAAAACTGTTTTTT. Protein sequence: CATSSSGTGNEKLFF.

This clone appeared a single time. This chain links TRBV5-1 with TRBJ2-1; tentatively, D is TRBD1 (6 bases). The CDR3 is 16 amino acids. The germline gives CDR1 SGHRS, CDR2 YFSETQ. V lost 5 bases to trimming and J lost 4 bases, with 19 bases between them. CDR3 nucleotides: TGCGCCAGCAGAATACGACAAAAGGACAGATACAATGAGCAGTTCTTC. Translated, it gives CASRIRQKDRYNEQFF.

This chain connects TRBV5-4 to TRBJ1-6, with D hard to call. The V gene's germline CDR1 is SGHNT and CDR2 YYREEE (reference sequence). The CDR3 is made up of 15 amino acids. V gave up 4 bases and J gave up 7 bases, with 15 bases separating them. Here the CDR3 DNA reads TGTGCCAGCAGCCGGGCGGGAGGTCCGAATTCACCCCTCCACTTT. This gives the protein CASSRAGGPNSPLHF.

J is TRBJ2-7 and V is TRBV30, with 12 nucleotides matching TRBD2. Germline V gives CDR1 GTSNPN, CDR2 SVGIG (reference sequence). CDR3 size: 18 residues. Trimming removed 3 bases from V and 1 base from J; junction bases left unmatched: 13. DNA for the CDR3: TGTGCCTGGAGCGCAGCCTTTTGGACTAGCGGGACTTCCTACGAGCAGTACTTC. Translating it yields CAWSAAFWTSGTSYEQYF.

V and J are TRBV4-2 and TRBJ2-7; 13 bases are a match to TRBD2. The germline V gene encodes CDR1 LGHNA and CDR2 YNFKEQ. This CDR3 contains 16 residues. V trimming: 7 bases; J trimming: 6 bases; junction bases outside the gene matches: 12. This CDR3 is CASTIGLAGVLGEQYF. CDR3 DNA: TGTGCCAGCACCATCGGACTAGCGGGAGTGCTAGGCGAGCAGTACTTC.

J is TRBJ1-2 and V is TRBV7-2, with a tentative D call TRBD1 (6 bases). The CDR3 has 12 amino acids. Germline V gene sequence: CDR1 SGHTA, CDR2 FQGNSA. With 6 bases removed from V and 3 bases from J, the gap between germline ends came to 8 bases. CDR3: CASRDSHYGYTF. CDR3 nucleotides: TGTGCCAGCAGGGACAGTCACTATGGCTACACCTTC.

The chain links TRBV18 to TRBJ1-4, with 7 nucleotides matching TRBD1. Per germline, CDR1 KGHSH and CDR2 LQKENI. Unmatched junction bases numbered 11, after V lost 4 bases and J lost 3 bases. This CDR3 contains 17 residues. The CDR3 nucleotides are TGTGCCAGCTCACAGGGACAGCCAGGTGCGGCTAATGAAAAACTGTTTTTT. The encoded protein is CASSQGQPGAANEKLFF.

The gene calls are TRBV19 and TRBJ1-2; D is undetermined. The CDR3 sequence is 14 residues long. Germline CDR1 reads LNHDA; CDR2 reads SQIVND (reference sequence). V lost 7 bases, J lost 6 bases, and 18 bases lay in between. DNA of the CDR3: TGTGCCAGTATGGGCTCACGGGGAAGGAATGGCTACACCTTC. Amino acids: CASMGSRGRNGYTF.

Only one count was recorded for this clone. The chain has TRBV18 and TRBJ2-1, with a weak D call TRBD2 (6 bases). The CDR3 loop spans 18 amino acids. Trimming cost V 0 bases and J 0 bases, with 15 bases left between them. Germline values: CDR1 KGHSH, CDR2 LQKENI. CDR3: CASSPPMVAASSYNEQFF. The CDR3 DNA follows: TGTGCCAGCTCACCACCGATGGTAGCGGCAAGCTCCTACAATGAGCAGTTCTTC.

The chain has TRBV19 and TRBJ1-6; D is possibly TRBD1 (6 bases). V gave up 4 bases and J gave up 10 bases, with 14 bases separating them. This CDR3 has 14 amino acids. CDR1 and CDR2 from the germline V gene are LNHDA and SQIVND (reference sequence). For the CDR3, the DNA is TGTGCCAGTAGTACGGTTTCCAGGGGATCACCCCTCCACTTT. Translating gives CASSTVSRGSPLHF.

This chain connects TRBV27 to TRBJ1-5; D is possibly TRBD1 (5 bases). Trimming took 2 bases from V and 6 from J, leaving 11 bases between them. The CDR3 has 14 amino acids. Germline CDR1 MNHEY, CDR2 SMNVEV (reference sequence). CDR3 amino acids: CASSLMGRAQPQHF. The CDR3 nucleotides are TGTGCCAGCAGTTTAATGGGCAGGGCTCAGCCCCAGCATTTT.

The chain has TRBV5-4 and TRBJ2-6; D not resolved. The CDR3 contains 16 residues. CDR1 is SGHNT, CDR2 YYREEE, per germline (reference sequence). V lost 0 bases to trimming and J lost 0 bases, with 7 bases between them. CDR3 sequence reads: CASSLAGLSGANVLTF. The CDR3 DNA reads TGTGCCAGCAGCTTGGCGGGTCTCTCTGGGGCCAACGTCCTGACTTTC. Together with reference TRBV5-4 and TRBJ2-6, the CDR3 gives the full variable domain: ETGVTQSPTHLIKTRGQQVTLRCSSQSGHNTVSWYQQALGQGPQFIFQYYREEENGRGNFPPRFSGLQFPNYSSELNVNALELDDSALYLCASSLAGLSGANVLTFGAGSRLTVL.

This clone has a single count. Written as DNA, the CDR3 is TGTGCCACCAGTCCAACCTTGGGGGACAGGGGATTCTATGGCTACACCTTC. Translating it yields CATSPTLGDRGFYGYTF. This sequence joins TRBV24-1 and TRBJ1-2; TRBD1 matches at 10 bases. This CDR3 has 17 amino acids. Germline CDR1 KGHDR, CDR2 SFDVKD. V was clipped by 6 bases and J by 4 bases; unmatched bases: 13.

Written as DNA, the CDR3 is TGTGCCAGCTCACCGGGACTAGCGGGGCGGATACTCAATCAAGAGACCCAGTACTTC. Translating gives CASSPGLAGRILNQETQYF. J is TRBJ2-5 and V is TRBV18, with 13 bases matching TRBD2. Germline V gene lookup returns CDR1 KGHSH and CDR2 LQKENI. The CDR3 sequence is 19 residues long. Trimming at V came to 3 bases and at J to 2 bases, leaving 12 bases not matched to a gene.

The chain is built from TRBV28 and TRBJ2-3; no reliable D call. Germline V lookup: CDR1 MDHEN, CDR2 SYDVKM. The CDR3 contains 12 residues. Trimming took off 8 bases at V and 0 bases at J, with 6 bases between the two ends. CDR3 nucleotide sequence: TGTGCCAGCCGTCTAAGCACAGATACGCAGTATTTT. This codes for CASRLSTDTQYF.

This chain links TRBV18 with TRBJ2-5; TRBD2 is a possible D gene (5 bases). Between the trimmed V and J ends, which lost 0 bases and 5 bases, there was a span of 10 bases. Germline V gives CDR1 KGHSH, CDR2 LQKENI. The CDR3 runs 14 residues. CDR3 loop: CASSPPRTAETQYF. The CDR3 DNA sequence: TGTGCCAGCTCACCACCGCGGACTGCGGAGACCCAGTACTTC.